This passage covers 5 T cell receptor beta chains from one sample sequenced in a study of shared clonotypes between healthy human individuals. Clones were read by immunoSEQ multiplex PCR, and TCRdb kept only the in-frame ones, dropping some. The data contain millions of clones, over 85% of them singletons. The sequencing sample was made of naive CD4+ T cells from PBMCs. Subset: CD45RA+ positively selected. These receptors all come from a man younger than 35 in good health. Some clones in this sample may be carry-over from other donors' samples.

V usage is TRBV28 and J usage is TRBJ2-7; D perhaps matches TRBD1 (5 bases). V shed 8 bases and J shed 3 bases, with 17 bases lying between them. The germline CDR1 and CDR2 sequences are MDHEN and SYDVKM. CDR3 size: 14 residues. CDR3 protein: CASGNWGGDYEQYF. CDR3 nucleotides: TGTGCCAGCGGAAATTGGGGCGGAGACTACGAGCAGTACTTC. The variable domain in full, completed from reference TRBV28 and TRBJ2-7, reads DVKVTQSSRYLVKRTGEKVFLECVQDMDHENMFWYRQDPGLGLRLIYFSYDVKMKEKGDIPEGYSVSREKKERFSLILESASTNQTSMYLCASGNWGGDYEQYFGPGTRLTVT.

The rearrangement links TRBV2 to TRBJ2-1; D remains ambiguous. CDR1 is SNHLY, CDR2 FYNNEI, per germline. With 6 bases removed from V and 0 bases from J, the gap between germline ends came to 18 bases. This CDR3 region has 17 residues. CDR3 amino acids: CASSRWALVGSYNEQFF. DNA for the CDR3: TGTGCCAGCAGCCGGTGGGCCCTGGTGGGCTCCTACAATGAGCAGTTCTTC.

V usage is TRBV6-5 and J usage is TRBJ2-1; either TRBD1 or TRBD2 may fit D (5 bases each). The CDR3 sequence is 15 residues long. Germline V lookup: CDR1 MNHEY, CDR2 SVGAGI. V was trimmed by 2 bases and J by 2 bases, leaving 10 bases between them. The CDR3, as DNA: TGTGCCAGCAGTTACCGGGACCCCACCTACAATGAGCAGTTCTTC. Amino acid sequence: CASSYRDPTYNEQFF.

The rearrangement joins TRBV9 to TRBJ2-4, with a tentative D call TRBD2 (6 bases). Germline loops: CDR1 SGDLS, CDR2 YYNGEE. The V gene lost 5 bases and the J gene lost 8 bases, with 29 bases spanning the gap. The CDR3 extends over 18 amino acids. The chain's CDR3 is CASSPRREAGSSRDIQYF. The CDR3, as DNA: TGTGCCAGCAGTCCTAGGAGGGAGGCAGGGTCCTCGAGGGACATTCAGTACTTC.

J is TRBJ2-1 and V is TRBV5-4, with TRBD2 identical over 10 bases. The CDR3 has 16 amino acids. The trim removed 4 bases at V and 4 bases at J, leaving 8 bases unmatched. Germline CDR1 is SGHNT and CDR2 is YYREEE (reference sequence). The CDR3 sequence is CASSLDGLADYNEQFF. The CDR3 DNA sequence: TGTGCCAGCAGCCTTGACGGACTAGCGGATTACAATGAGCAGTTCTTC.